The 16 T cell receptor beta chains below all came from one sample that was sequenced in a study of T cell responses to AZD1222 COVID-19 vaccine. Here immunoSEQ multiplex PCR was the method, and the copy in TCRdb shows in-frame clones only, minus some. The table has about 92,000 clones, approximately 91% seen once. Source: peripheral blood, taken on day 0 of AZD1222 vaccination. The receptors here all came from an adult in good health.

The chain uses TRBV12-5 and TRBJ1-2, with a possible D match to TRBD1 (6 bases). The CDR3 sequence is 14 residues long. V was clipped by 4 bases and J by 6 bases, with 15 bases between them. CDR1 and CDR2 (germline): LGHNT, FRNRAP. The CDR3 sequence is CASGYPEGGDGYTF. CDR3 DNA sequence: TGTGCTAGTGGTTACCCGGAGGGGGGCGATGGCTACACCTTC.

The rearrangement joins TRBV29-1 to TRBJ2-2, with TRBD2 identical over 11 bases. The germline V gene encodes CDR1 SQVTM and CDR2 ANQGSEA. CDR3 size: 16 residues. The trim removed 0 bases at V and 7 bases at J, leaving 7 bases unmatched. The CDR3 region is CSVEDQGLAARGELFF. CDR3 in DNA: TGCAGCGTTGAAGATCAGGGACTAGCGGCCCGCGGGGAGCTGTTTTTT.

The rearrangement joins TRBV12-3 or TRBV12-4 to TRBJ1-1; D ambiguous. The CDR3 runs 13 residues. Trimming took off 7 bases at V and 6 bases at J, with 15 bases between the two ends. CDR3 residues: CASTRTRASEAFF. The CDR3 DNA reads as TGTGCCAGCACCAGAACAAGGGCCTCTGAAGCTTTCTTT.

This chain joins TRBV24-1 and TRBJ1-5; the D is unclear. Per the germline V gene, CDR1 is KGHDR and CDR2 is SFDVKD. This CDR3 spans 14 amino acids. V was pared by 5 bases and J by 7 bases, with 14 bases between. In nucleotides, the CDR3 is TGTGCCACCAGTGGGGCCCCTGGTCGACAGCCCCAGCATTTT. Protein sequence: CATSGAPGRQPQHF.

The rearrangement joins TRBV24-1 to TRBJ2-7; TRBD2 aligns across 8 bases. Trimming at V came to 3 bases and at J to 0 bases, leaving 3 bases not matched to a gene. The CDR3 is 15 residues long. Germline CDR1 and CDR2: KGHDR and SFDVKD. Written as DNA, the CDR3 is TGTGCCACCAGTGATGCGGGGGGCAGCTCCTACGAGCAGTACTTC. This translates into CATSDAGGSSYEQYF.

The rearrangement links TRBV19 to TRBJ1-6, with 8 bases identical to TRBD1. CDR3 length: 15 amino acids. Trimming took 7 bases from V and 6 from J; bases not matched to a gene: 8. The germline V gene has CDR1 LNHDA and CDR2 SQIVND (reference sequence). The CDR3 nucleotides read TGTGCCAGTAACGACAGGGGAAGAGGTAATTCACCCCTCCACTTT. Encoded protein: CASNDRGRGNSPLHF. Full variable domain (rest looked up from reference TRBV19 and TRBJ1-6): DGGITQSPKYLFRKEGQNVTLSCEQNLNHDAMYWYRQDPGQGLRLIYYSQIVNDFQKGDIAEGYSVSREKKESFPLTVTSAQKNPTAFYLCASNDRGRGNSPLHFGNGTRLTVT.

The V call is TRBV18, the J call TRBJ1-5; no clear D gene. Germline CDR1 KGHSH, CDR2 LQKENI. The CDR3 extends over 13 amino acids. Trimming removed 2 bases at V and 7 bases at J, with 9 bases between. CDR3 sequence reads: CASSPTADQPQHF. The CDR3, as DNA: TGTGCCAGCTCACCAACGGCGGACCAGCCCCAGCATTTT.

The chain is built from TRBV7-2 and TRBJ1-6; no clear D gene. V was pared by 5 bases and J by 6 bases, with 8 bases between. CDR3 length equals 13 residues. The V gene's germline CDR1 is SGHTA and CDR2 FQGNSA. Written as DNA, the CDR3 is TGTGCCAGCAGCCCTCGGGGTAATTCACCCCTCCACTTT. Translation gives CASSPRGNSPLHF.

This clone was seen a single time. The CDR3 nucleotides read TGTGCCAGCAGCCAAGGGACTAGCTTCCAAGAGACCCAGTACTTC. Protein product: CASSQGTSFQETQYF. This chain connects TRBV4-2 to TRBJ2-5; 8 nucleotides match TRBD2. The CDR3 is made up of 15 amino acids. The J segment lost 1 base and the V segment lost 1 base, leaving 2 bases of the junction unmatched. CDR1 and CDR2 (germline): LGHNA, YNFKEQ.

The chain links TRBV5-4 to TRBJ1-2; TRBD1 matches 7 bases. Germline V lookup: CDR1 SGHNT, CDR2 YYREEE (reference sequence). Trimming at V came to 6 bases and at J to 4 bases, leaving 9 bases not matched to a gene. This CDR3 region has 14 residues. The CDR3 reads CASTQVGQTYGYTF. The CDR3 bases are TGTGCCAGCACCCAAGTGGGACAGACCTATGGCTACACCTTC.

J is TRBJ2-7 and V is TRBV14; a weak D match, TRBD2 (5 bases). Germline V gene lookup returns CDR1 SGHDN and CDR2 FVKESK. V was trimmed by 1 base and J by 6 bases, leaving 7 bases between them. The CDR3 spans 12 residues. CDR3 region: CASSQGGIEQYF. The CDR3 nucleotides are TGTGCCAGCAGCCAAGGAGGGATCGAGCAGTACTTC.

The CDR3 DNA reads TGTGCCAGCAGCCAAGCATACCAATCCGGGACAGGGGGCTACGAGCAGTACTTC. This codes for CASSQAYQSGTGGYEQYF. This chain uses TRBV3-1 (or the pseudogene TRBV3-2) with TRBJ2-7, with 11 positions matching TRBD1. This CDR3 has 18 amino acids. Germline assignment: CDR1 LGHDT and CDR2 YNNKEL (reference sequence). J lost 3 bases, V lost 1 base, and 11 bases had no gene match.

CDR3 amino acids: CASSPGERSSYNEQFF. The CDR3 nucleotides are TGTGCCAGCTCACCGGGGGAGCGGAGCTCCTACAATGAGCAGTTCTTC. The chain is built from TRBV18 and TRBJ2-1; D could derive from TRBD1 or TRBD2 (5 bases each). The CDR3 consists of 16 residues. V was cut by 3 bases and J by 0 bases, with 12 bases left in between. The germline gives CDR1 KGHSH, CDR2 LQKENI.

The V gene is TRBV12-3 or TRBV12-4, the J gene TRBJ1-4; no clear D gene. The CDR3 extends over 12 amino acids. V lost 3 bases and J lost 12, with 11 bases in between. For the CDR3, the DNA is TGTGCCAGCAGTTTTAACGTTATTGAACTGTTTTTT. It encodes CASSFNVIELFF.

V gene TRBV11-2 combines with J gene TRBJ2-5, with TRBD2 identical over 9 bases. V dropped 6 bases and J dropped 5; count of bases not matched to a gene: 7. CDR1 is SGHAT, CDR2 FQNNGV, per germline. The CDR3 consists of 14 residues. CDR3 bases: TGTGCCAGCAGGGGGACTAGCATGTCGGAGACCCAGTACTTC. This gives the protein CASRGTSMSETQYF. Filled out from reference TRBV11-2 and TRBJ2-5, the complete variable domain reads EAGVAQSPRYKIIEKRQSVAFWCNPISGHATLYWYQQILGQGPKLLIQFQNNGVVDDSQLPKDRFSAERLKGVDSTLKIQPAKLEDSAVYLCASRGTSMSETQYFGPGTRLLVL.

The chain carries TRBV7-6 and TRBJ2-3; the D gene could be TRBD1 or TRBD2 (6 bases each). This CDR3 has 18 residues. Trimming left V 6 bases short and J 0 bases short, with 22 bases between. The germline CDR1 and CDR2 sequences are SGHVS and FNYEAQ. This CDR3 is CASSRTSGAGVSTDTQYF. CDR3 bases: TGTGCCAGCAGTCGTACCTCGGGGGCAGGAGTCAGCACAGATACGCAGTATTTT.